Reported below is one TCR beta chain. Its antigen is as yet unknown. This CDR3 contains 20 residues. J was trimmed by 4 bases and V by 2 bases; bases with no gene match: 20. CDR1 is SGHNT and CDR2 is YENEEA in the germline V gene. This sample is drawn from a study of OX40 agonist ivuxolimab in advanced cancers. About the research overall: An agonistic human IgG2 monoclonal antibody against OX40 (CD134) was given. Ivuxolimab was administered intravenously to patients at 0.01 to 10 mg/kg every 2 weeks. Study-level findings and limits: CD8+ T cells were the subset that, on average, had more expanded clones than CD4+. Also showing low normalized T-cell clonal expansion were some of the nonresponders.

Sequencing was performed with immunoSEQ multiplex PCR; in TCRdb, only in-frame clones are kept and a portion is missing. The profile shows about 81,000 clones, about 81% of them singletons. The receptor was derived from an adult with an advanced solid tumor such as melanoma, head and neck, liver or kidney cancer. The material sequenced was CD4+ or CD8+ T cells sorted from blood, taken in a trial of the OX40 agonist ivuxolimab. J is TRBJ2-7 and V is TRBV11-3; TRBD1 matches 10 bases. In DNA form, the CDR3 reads TGTGCCAGCAGCTTATCTCGTCCCCGGGACAGGGGACAAAACCCTTACGAGCAGTACGTC. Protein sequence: CASSLSRPRDRGQNPYEQYV.